Listed below are T cell receptor beta chains from one sample, sequenced in a study of post-analysis software for immune sequencing data. Each CDR3 protein gets one entry after TCRdb re-called the PCR reads with MiXCR. This table holds roughly 410,000 distinct CDR3 sequences, around 33% found once. The specimen sequenced was blood. The origin of the receptors is a girl aged 10 to 17 with multiple sclerosis. Both conserved end residues are trimmed from each CDR3. Fields, in order: D gene, clone size, J gene, V gene, CDR3 protein. The D gene is left open where the match is weak. Clone size is given for some rows only: seen once, a few or many times, or a class if the clone is expanded.

D gene: TRBD2
clone size: few
J gene: TRBJ2-1
V gene: TRBV4-1
CDR3 protein: ASSQGELGLAGGNEQF

D gene: -
clone size: -
J gene: TRBJ1-1
V gene: TRBV7-9
CDR3 protein: AGSSRQGLNTEAF

D gene: TRBD1
clone size: -
J gene: TRBJ2-7
V gene: TRBV28
CDR3 protein: ASSQYGTGGGYEQY

D gene: TRBD2
clone size: -
J gene: TRBJ2-2
V gene: TRBV11-1
CDR3 protein: ASKLAGGTNTGELF

D gene: TRBD2
clone size: once
J gene: TRBJ2-1
V gene: TRBV6-6
CDR3 protein: ASSHLAGAYNEQL

D gene: TRBD2
clone size: -
J gene: TRBJ2-3
V gene: TRBV7-2
CDR3 protein: ASQLPGLQTDTQY

D gene: -
clone size: -
J gene: TRBJ2-3
V gene: TRBV5-1
CDR3 protein: ASSFLREPTDTQY

D gene: -
clone size: few
J gene: TRBJ1-6
V gene: TRBV27
CDR3 protein: ASSSGTGQYNSPLH

D gene: -
clone size: -
J gene: TRBJ1-5
V gene: TRBV25-1
CDR3 protein: ASSEEGVSNRPQH

D gene: -
clone size: few
J gene: TRBJ2-5
V gene: TRBV3-1
CDR3 protein: ASSQEGRQETQY

D gene: TRBD1
clone size: -
J gene: TRBJ2-5
V gene: TRBV30
CDR3 protein: AWSVRTGGETQY

D gene: TRBD2
clone size: few
J gene: -
V gene: TRBV15
CDR3 protein: ATSGLAGGGGMFVKETQY

D gene: TRBD1
clone size: few
J gene: TRBJ2-5
V gene: TRBV9
CDR3 protein: ASSSGQGGETQY

D gene: -
clone size: -
J gene: TRBJ1-2
V gene: TRBV5-4
CDR3 protein: ASSLETRSAGYT

D gene: TRBD2
clone size: -
J gene: -
V gene: TRBV20-1
CDR3 protein: SATDGGVEETQY

D gene: TRBD2
clone size: few
J gene: TRBJ2-1
V gene: TRBV3-1
CDR3 protein: ASSQELAGGFSYNEQF

D gene: TRBD2
clone size: -
J gene: TRBJ2-1
V gene: TRBV9
CDR3 protein: ASSVEASGGRNEQF

D gene: -
clone size: many
J gene: TRBJ1-6
V gene: TRBV4-1
CDR3 protein: ASSHTTPRGMKSSPLH

D gene: TRBD1
clone size: -
J gene: TRBJ2-7
V gene: TRBV20-1
CDR3 protein: SAKGGQGATYEQY

D gene: -
clone size: once
J gene: TRBJ2-7
V gene: TRBV7-2
CDR3 protein: AGSFLIIPGTSSSYEQY

D gene: -
clone size: few
J gene: -
V gene: TRBV6-5
CDR3 protein: ASSYIRGNEQY

D gene: TRBD2
clone size: -
J gene: TRBJ2-5
V gene: TRBV7-9
CDR3 protein: ASSRGGGIQETQY

D gene: -
clone size: few
J gene: -
V gene: TRBV6-1
CDR3 protein: ASSEQGRGEQY

D gene: TRBD2
clone size: -
J gene: TRBJ2-4
V gene: TRBV20-1
CDR3 protein: SARDVAGGSLAKNIQY

D gene: -
clone size: -
J gene: TRBJ1-1
V gene: TRBV9
CDR3 protein: ASTKGQNTEAF